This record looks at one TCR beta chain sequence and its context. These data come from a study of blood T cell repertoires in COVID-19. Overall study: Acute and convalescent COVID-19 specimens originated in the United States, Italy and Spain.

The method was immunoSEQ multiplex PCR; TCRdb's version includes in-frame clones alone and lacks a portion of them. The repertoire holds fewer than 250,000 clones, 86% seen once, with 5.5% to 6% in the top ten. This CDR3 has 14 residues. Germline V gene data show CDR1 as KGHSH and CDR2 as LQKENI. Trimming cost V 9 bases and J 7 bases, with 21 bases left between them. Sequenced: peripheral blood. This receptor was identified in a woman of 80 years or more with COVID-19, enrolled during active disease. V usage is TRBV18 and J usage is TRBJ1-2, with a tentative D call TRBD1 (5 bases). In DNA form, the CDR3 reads TGTGCCAGTAAATCGCAGGGCGACCTTTTTGGCTACACCTTC. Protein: CASKSQGDLFGYTF.